Included here is one TCR beta chain sequence, with context. Antigen: not known. The record originates from a study of early stage breast cancer tumors. General observations from the study: In most of the 16 patients, blood comparison separated tumor from normal breast.

Each sample had two DNA replicates, approximately 0.49 ug blood or about 1.5 ug tissue. Produced via immunoSEQ multiplex PCR; TCRdb's table is partial and in-frame only. The data contain about 72,000 clones, around 85% of them singletons. The sequence derives from a person between 60 and 70 years old with breast cancer. The specimen sequenced was blood.

As DNA, the CDR3 is TGTGCCAGCAGCTTTGCCAGGGACTCCTACGAGCAGTACTTC. Protein product: CASSFARDSYEQYF. V gene TRBV5-4 combines with J gene TRBJ2-7; D perhaps matches TRBD1 (5 bases). Germline V CDR1 and CDR2: SGHNT, YYREEE (reference sequence). This CDR3 has 14 residues. V lost 2 bases and J lost 0, with 9 bases in between.